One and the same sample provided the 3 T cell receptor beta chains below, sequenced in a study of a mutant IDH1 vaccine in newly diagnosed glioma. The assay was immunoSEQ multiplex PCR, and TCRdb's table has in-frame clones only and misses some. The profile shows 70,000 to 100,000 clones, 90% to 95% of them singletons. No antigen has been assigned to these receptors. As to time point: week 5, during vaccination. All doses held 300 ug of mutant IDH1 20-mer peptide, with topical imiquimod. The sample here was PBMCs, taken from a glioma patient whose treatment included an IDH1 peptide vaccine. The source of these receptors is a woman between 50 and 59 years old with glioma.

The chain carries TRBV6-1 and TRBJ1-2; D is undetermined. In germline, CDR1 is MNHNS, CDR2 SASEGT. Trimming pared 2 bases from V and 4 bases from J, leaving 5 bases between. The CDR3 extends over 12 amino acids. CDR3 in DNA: TGTGCCAGCAGTGAACTAGCCTATGGCTACACCTTC. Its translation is CASSELAYGYTF.

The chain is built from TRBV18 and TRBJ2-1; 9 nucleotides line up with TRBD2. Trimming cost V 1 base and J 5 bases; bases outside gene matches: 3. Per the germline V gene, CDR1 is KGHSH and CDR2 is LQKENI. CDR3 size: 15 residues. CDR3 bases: TGTGCCAGCTCACCACGGACTAGCGTCCACAATGAGCAGTTCTTC. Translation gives CASSPRTSVHNEQFF.

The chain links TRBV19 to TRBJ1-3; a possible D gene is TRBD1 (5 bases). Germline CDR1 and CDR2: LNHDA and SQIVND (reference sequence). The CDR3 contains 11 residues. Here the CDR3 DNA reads TGTGCGTCGGGGGATGGAAACACCATATATTTT. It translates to CASGDGNTIYF.